This T cell receptor (beta chain) emerged from a study of blood T cell repertoires in COVID-19. Original processing methods: Researchers report that nucleated cell counts were estimated from reference gene primer amplification. Produced via immunoSEQ multiplex PCR; TCRdb's table is partial and in-frame only. The DNA was the basis for D and trimming; V, J and clone size are from that table. This table has approximately 210,000 clones, 70% to 90% appearing once. The CDR3 runs 16 residues. With V trimmed by 3 bases and J by 5 bases, 7 bases remained unmatched. In germline, CDR1 is LNHDA, CDR2 SQIVND (reference sequence).

J is TRBJ2-2 and V is TRBV19, with TRBD2 matching 9 bases. The source is a man aged 35-49 years with acute or convalescent COVID-19. Input material: peripheral blood. The CDR3 sequence: CASSIRVLAGTGELFF. The CDR3 region has the DNA TGTGCCAGTAGTATCCGGGTCCTAGCGGGAACCGGGGAGCTGTTTTTT.